This T cell receptor beta chain was captured by sequencing in a study of PD-L1 blockade in urothelial cancer. Study-level background: Blood analyses occurred 3 weeks (second dose) and 6 weeks post treatment start. T cell content in blood samples showed a median of about 140,000.

Trimming removed 4 bases from V and 2 bases from J; junction bases left unmatched: 5. The CDR3 covers 14 residues. Germline assignment: CDR1 LGHNA and CDR2 YNFKEQ. Regarding this clone: Different DNA sequences within this sample yield the same CDR3.

Some clones are missing from TCRdb's copy, which holds only in-frame ones; the method was immunoSEQ multiplex PCR. The table includes 95,000 or so clones, around 87% detected once. The time point denotes: pretreatment peripheral blood. Patient disease was locally advanced or metastatic urothelial carcinoma. Between 1 and 8 samples, pretreatment and on-treatment, were given by each patient. The gene calls are TRBV4-2 and TRBJ2-7; 7 bases line up with TRBD2. Here the sequenced sample was PBMCs, taken around atezolizumab (anti-PD-L1) treatment. This receptor was identified in a man in his sixties with urothelial cancer. DNA of the CDR3: TGTGCCAGCAGCCCCGGACTAGGCGCCTACGAGCAGTACTTC. Its protein is CASSPGLGAYEQYF.